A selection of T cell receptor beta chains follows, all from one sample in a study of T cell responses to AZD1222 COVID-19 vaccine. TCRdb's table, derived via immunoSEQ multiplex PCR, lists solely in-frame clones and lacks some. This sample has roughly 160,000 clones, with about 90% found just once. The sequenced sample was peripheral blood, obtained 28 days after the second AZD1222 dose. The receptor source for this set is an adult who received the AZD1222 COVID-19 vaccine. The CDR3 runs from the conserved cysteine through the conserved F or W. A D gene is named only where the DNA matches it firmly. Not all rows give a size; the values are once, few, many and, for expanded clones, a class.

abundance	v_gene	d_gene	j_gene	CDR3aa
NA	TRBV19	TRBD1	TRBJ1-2	CASRVGADRDYGYTF
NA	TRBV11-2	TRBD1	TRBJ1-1	CASSLGDRELNTEAFF
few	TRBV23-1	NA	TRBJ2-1	CASSQSSGRSSYNEQFF
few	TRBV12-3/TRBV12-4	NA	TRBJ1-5	CASSFRTDQPQHF
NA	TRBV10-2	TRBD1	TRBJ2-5	CASSYFRQGVQETQYF
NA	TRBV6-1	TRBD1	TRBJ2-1	CASSEAGRDRRKNEQFF
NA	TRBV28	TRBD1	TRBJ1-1	CASSLGGQGTEAFF
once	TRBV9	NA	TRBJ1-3	CASSVGGLGFGNTIYF
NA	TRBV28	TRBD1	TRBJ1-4	CASSLPLTGEKLFF
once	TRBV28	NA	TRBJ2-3	CASYLRGIVDTQYF
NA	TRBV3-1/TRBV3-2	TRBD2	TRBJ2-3	CASSQTGGLAGGPTDTQYF
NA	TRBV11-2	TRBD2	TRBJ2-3	CASSLARASGTHRADTQYF
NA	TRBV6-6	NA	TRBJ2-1	CASRYRDLTYNEQFF
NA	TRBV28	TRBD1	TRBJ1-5	CASGRGPNQPQHF
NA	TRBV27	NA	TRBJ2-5	CASSSTGPLQETQYF
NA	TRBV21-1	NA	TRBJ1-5	CASSVRQGRQPQHF
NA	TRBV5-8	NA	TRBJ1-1	CASAGFTEAFF
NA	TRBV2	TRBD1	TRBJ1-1	CASIPQGAWAEAFF
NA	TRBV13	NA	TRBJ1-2	CASSTRVRGGYGYTF
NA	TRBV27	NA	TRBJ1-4	CASSFYPGTNEKLFF
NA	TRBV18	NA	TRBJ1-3	CASSPSSGNTIYF
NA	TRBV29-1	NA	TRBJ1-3	CSAWTGRAGNTIYF
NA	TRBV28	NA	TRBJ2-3	CASSARRDTDTQYF
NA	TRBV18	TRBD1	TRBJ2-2	CASSPPGQGSNTGELFF
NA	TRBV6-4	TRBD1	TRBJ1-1	CASKEGVAGGISMNTEAFF
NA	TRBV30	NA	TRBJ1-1	CAGNRGAAEAFF
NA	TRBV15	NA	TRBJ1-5	CATSKVLVGQPQHF
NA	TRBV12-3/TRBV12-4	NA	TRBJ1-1	CASRPRLGTEAFF
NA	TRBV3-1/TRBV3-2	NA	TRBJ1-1	CASRLGGMNTEAFF
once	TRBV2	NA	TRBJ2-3	CASSVSPAGTVDTQYF
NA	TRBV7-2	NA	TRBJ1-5	CASSPGWGNQPQHF
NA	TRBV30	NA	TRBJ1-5	CAWSVRGAQPQHF
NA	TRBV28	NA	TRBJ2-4	CATSRITLAKNIQYF
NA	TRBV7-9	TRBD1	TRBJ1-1	CASSQGQTSNTEAFF
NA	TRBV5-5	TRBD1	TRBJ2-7	CASSLVTGVEQYF
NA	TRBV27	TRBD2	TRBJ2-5	CASTPGTSGKETQYF
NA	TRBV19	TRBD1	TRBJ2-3	CASSYLPGQGPDTQYF
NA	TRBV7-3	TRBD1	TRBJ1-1	CASSSNHGTGLHTEAFF
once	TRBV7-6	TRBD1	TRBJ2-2	CASSPRPATGTSNTGELFF
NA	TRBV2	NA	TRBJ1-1	CASSEGGNTEAFF
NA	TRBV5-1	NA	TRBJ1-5	CASSYVGGNNQPQHF
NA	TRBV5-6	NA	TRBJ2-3	CASSLYLTDTQYF
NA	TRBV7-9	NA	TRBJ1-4	CASSLVGGVTNEKLFF
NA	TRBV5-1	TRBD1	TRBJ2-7	CASSWGQTYEQYF
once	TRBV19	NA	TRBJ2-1	CASSIVQGGGNEQFF
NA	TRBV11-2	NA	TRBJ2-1	CASSRRTYNEQFF
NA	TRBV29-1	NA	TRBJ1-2	CSGTGNYGYTF
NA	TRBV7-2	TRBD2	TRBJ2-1	CASSLAPLAGLNEQFF
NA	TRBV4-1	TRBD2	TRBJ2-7	CASSQAFAGTSASYEQYF
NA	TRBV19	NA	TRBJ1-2	CASSIGTANYGYTF
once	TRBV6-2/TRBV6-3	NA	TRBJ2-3	CASSYSRAESTDTQYF
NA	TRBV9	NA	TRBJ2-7	CASSVAGRHRDEQYF
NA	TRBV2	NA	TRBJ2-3	CASTLGGRSRTDTQYF
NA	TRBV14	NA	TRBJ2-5	CASSPQTGMKTQYF
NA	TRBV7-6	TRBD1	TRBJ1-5	CASSLGEGAGQPQHF
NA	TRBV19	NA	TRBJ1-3	CASTDTVSSGNTIYF
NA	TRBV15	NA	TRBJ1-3	CATTEGGSGNTIYF
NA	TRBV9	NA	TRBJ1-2	CASSVEVRGSYGYTF
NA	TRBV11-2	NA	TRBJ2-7	CASSFALADAVYEQYF
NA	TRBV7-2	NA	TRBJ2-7	CASSLVASYEQYF